Included here is one T cell receptor (beta chain) sequence, with context. Ages ranged from about 18 to 100 years, with residence in 24 US areas. The study assigned cohorts using participant-reported clinical history. The data stem from a study of blood T cell repertoires in COVID-19. Study summary: PBMCs, B-cell-depleted T cells, or T cells were the source of the cDNA or gDNA that made up the material.

The CDR3 sequence is 16 residues long. Germline CDR1 SGHAT, CDR2 FQDESV (reference sequence). The trim removed 5 bases at V and 5 bases at J, leaving 12 bases unmatched. Produced via immunoSEQ multiplex PCR; TCRdb's table is partial and in-frame only. The sample yields some 320,000 clones, approximately 88% seen once. Sequencing was performed on PBMCs or T cells enriched from blood (not recorded which). The gene calls are TRBV11-1 and TRBJ2-7; 10 bases agree with TRBD1. This receptor was obtained from a man aged 55 to 69 who had recovered from COVID-19. CDR3 in DNA: TGTGCCAGCAGCACGGGGGGGACAGGGGTGAACCACGAGCAGTACTTC. It is translated as CASSTGGTGVNHEQYF.